The 29 T cell receptor beta chains reported below all come from one sample, sequenced in a study of blood T cell repertoires in COVID-19. Profiled with immunoSEQ multiplex PCR; TCRdb holds only in-frame clones, not every one. This table holds about 130,000 clones, roughly 89% found once. The source material was peripheral blood. Receptor source: a man aged 55 to 70 with COVID-19, enrolled during active disease.

This chain joins TRBV7-9 and TRBJ2-3; 8 positions match TRBD2. The CDR3 has 16 residues. Germline values: CDR1 SEHNR, CDR2 FQNEAQ (reference sequence). V lost 5 bases and J lost 3; bases outside the gene matches: 10. Here the CDR3 DNA reads TGTGCCAGCAGCCTGTCCGGGAGGGGCGGAACAGATACGCAGTATTTT. Its translation is CASSLSGRGGTDTQYF.

The CDR3 DNA sequence: TGTGCCTGGAGGTTCGGAGGGGCAGGTTATGAAAAACTGTTTTTT. This translates into CAWRFGGAGYEKLFF. The chain carries TRBV30 and TRBJ1-4, with D maybe TRBD1 (5 bases). The CDR3 spans 15 residues. The V and J ends lost 3 bases and 6 bases respectively, with 17 bases between them. Germline CDR1 GTSNPN, CDR2 SVGIG (reference sequence).

The chain links TRBV5-1 to TRBJ2-3; 11 bases agree with TRBD2. This CDR3 has 16 residues. Germline assignment: CDR1 SGHRS and CDR2 YFSETQ. The trim removed 1 base at V and 5 bases at J, leaving 6 bases unmatched. CDR3 amino acids: CASSLLLAGGRDTQYF. Here the CDR3 DNA reads TGCGCCAGCAGCTTGCTCCTAGCGGGGGGCCGAGATACGCAGTATTTT.

V gene TRBV7-8 combines with J gene TRBJ2-3; 16 nucleotides agree with TRBD2. CDR1 and CDR2 (germline): SGHVS, FQNEAQ. CDR3 length: 15 residues. Trimming took 4 bases from V and 14 from J; bases not matched to a gene: 9. Here the CDR3 DNA reads TGTGCCAGCAGCTCCGGGACTAGCGGGGGGGTACGACTGTATTTT. Its protein product is CASSSGTSGGVRLYF.

The chain couples TRBV2 to TRBJ2-2; D gene unclear. Trimming took 1 base from V and 6 from J, leaving 12 bases between them. Per germline, CDR1 SNHLY and CDR2 FYNNEI. The CDR3 extends over 15 amino acids. The CDR3 coding sequence is TGTGCCAGCAGTGAAGGGCAGGTTCTTCCCGGGGAGCTGTTTTTT. This encodes CASSEGQVLPGELFF. Complete variable domain (other parts from reference TRBV2 and TRBJ2-2): EPEVTQTPSHQVTQMGQEVILRCVPISNHLYFYWYRQILGQKVEFLVSFYNNEISEKSEIFDDQFSVERPDGSNFTLKIRSTKLEDSAMYFCASSEGQVLPGELFFGEGSRLTVL.

The rearrangement links TRBV30 to TRBJ2-2; 13 positions match TRBD2. V lost 0 bases and J lost 5; bases outside the gene matches: 6. The germline V gene has CDR1 GTSNPN and CDR2 SVGIG (reference sequence). The CDR3 covers 17 residues. The DNA for the CDR3 is TGTGCCTGGAGTGTACTAGCGGGGGGGCACGGGACCGGGGAGCTGTTTTTT. Its protein is CAWSVLAGGHGTGELFF.

This chain connects TRBV5-6 to TRBJ1-6, with 9 bases identical to TRBD1. Germline CDR1 is SGHDT and CDR2 is YYEEEE. This CDR3 has 17 amino acids. Trimming cost V 4 bases and J 8 bases; bases outside gene matches: 13. CDR3 loop: CASSEFSKGQGHSPLHF. CDR3 DNA sequence: TGTGCCAGCAGCGAATTTTCGAAGGGACAGGGCCATTCACCCCTCCACTTT.

This rearrangement joins TRBV6-5 to TRBJ1-1, with TRBD1 as a possible D gene (5 bases). The germline CDR1 and CDR2 sequences are MNHEY and SVGAGI. V lost 8 bases and J 5 bases, leaving 21 bases between the germline ends. CDR3 length equals 15 residues. Written as DNA, the CDR3 is TGTGCCAGCCGGGGGGGGGTCGCCGAAGGGACTGAAGCTTTCTTT. Encoded protein: CASRGGVAEGTEAFF.

This clone was recorded only once. This chain joins TRBV2 and TRBJ1-1; 9 bases map to TRBD1. CDR1 is SNHLY and CDR2 is FYNNEI in the germline V gene. With V trimmed by 6 bases and J by 7 bases, 9 bases remained unmatched. The CDR3 totals 14 residues. The DNA of the CDR3 is TGTGCCAGCAGAAACGGACAGGGGACCTTTGAAGCTTTCTTT. It yields the protein CASRNGQGTFEAFF.

The chain carries TRBV4-3 and TRBJ1-2; D may be TRBD1 (5 bases). Germline V gene data show CDR1 as LGHNA and CDR2 as YSLEER. The V end was cut by 1 base, the J end by 8 bases, with 8 bases between. The CDR3 spans 12 residues. The CDR3 DNA reads TGCGCCAGCAGCCAAGGGGGGGGAGGCTACACCTTC. This gives the protein CASSQGGGGYTF.

The rearrangement joins TRBV7-3 to TRBJ1-2; 8 bases are shared with TRBD1. Germline V gene lookup returns CDR1 SGHTA and CDR2 FQGTGA. The CDR3 sequence is 16 residues long. V shed 5 bases and J 6 bases; nucleotides not matched to a gene: 14. The DNA of the CDR3 is TGTGCCAGCAGCCGGGACAGGCCCTTACCTGAGGATGGCTACACCTTC. This gives the protein CASSRDRPLPEDGYTF.

The chain recombines TRBV6-2 or TRBV6-3 with TRBJ2-3; maybe TRBD2 (6 bases). CDR3 length: 15 amino acids. The V end was cut by 5 bases, the J end by 3 bases, with 15 bases between. Germline CDR1 MNHEY, CDR2 SVGEGT. DNA of the CDR3: TGTGCCAGCAGTAGGGTGGCGGGAATTACAGATACGCAGTATTTT. It codes for CASSRVAGITDTQYF.

The rearrangement joins TRBV5-4 to TRBJ2-5, with TRBD1 identical over 11 bases. The CDR3 has 15 residues. After removal of 5 bases from V and 1 base from J, the junction contained 4 bases not matched to a gene. CDR1 is SGHNT and CDR2 is YYREEE in the germline V gene (reference sequence). CDR3 residues: CASSAGTGGQETQYF. CDR3 sequence (DNA): TGTGCCAGCAGTGCCGGGACAGGGGGCCAAGAGACCCAGTACTTC.

This clone was seen a few times. This chain joins TRBV4-3 and TRBJ2-7; D may be TRBD1 (7 bases). The germline V gene encodes CDR1 LGHNA and CDR2 YSLEER. This CDR3 spans 15 amino acids. V was shortened by 0 bases and J by 4 bases, with 13 bases between the two germline ends. CDR3 in amino acids: CASSQDSTGRYEQYF. The DNA for the CDR3 is TGCGCCAGCAGCCAAGACTCGACAGGGAGGTACGAGCAGTACTTC.

This clone was counted only a few times. The chain has TRBV30 and TRBJ2-1; D is possibly TRBD1 (6 bases). The germline CDR1 and CDR2 sequences are GTSNPN and SVGIG (reference sequence). The CDR3 spans 12 residues. The V end was cut by 7 bases, the J end by 5 bases, with 12 bases between. This CDR3 reads CASAGQHNEQFF. The CDR3, as DNA: TGTGCCTCCGCTGGACAGCACAATGAGCAGTTCTTC.

This clone occurred a few times. This sequence joins TRBV6-6 and TRBJ1-2; D not resolved. The CDR3 length is 14 residues. In germline, CDR1 is MNHNY, CDR2 SVGAGI (reference sequence). V lost 2 bases and J 8 bases, leaving 15 bases between the germline ends. DNA for the CDR3: TGTGCCAGCAGTTACCGAGACGGGTTGTTGGGCTACACCTTC. Translated, it gives CASSYRDGLLGYTF.

This rearrangement joins TRBV12-3 or TRBV12-4 to TRBJ1-2; D is possibly TRBD1 (5 bases). Trimming cost V 4 bases and J 4 bases, with 10 bases left between them. The CDR3 is made up of 13 amino acids. The CDR3 nucleotides read TGTGCCAGCAGTTGGCGGGGCCCCTATGGCTACACCTTC. This sequence encodes CASSWRGPYGYTF.

J is TRBJ1-1 and V is TRBV7-9; D is unclear. The germline V and J ends were trimmed by 3 bases and 1 base, with 6 bases remaining between them. There are 13 residues in the CDR3. The germline V gene encodes CDR1 SEHNR and CDR2 FQNEAQ (reference sequence). The CDR3, as DNA: TGTGCCAGCAGCTTCGCAGGGAACACTGAAGCTTTCTTT. This gives the protein CASSFAGNTEAFF.

This clone was seen just once. The gene calls are TRBV7-9 and TRBJ1-2; 8 bases align to TRBD1. J was trimmed by 8 bases and V by 6 bases; bases with no gene match: 5. This CDR3 has 12 residues. CDR1 SEHNR and CDR2 FQNEAQ come from the germline V gene (reference sequence). The CDR3 DNA reads as TGTGCCAGCAGAAGACAGGGGATGGGCTACACCTTC. Its translation is CASRRQGMGYTF.

The V and J genes are TRBV19 and TRBJ2-7; D unresolved. Germline V lookup: CDR1 LNHDA, CDR2 SQIVND (reference sequence). The germline V and J ends were trimmed by 4 bases and 2 bases, with 9 bases remaining between them. This CDR3 is 13 amino acids long. The CDR3 DNA reads as TGTGCCAGTAGTAGTAGAGAAGCCTACGAGCAGTACTTC. This gives the protein CASSSREAYEQYF.

The J gene is TRBJ1-2, the V gene TRBV7-9; 9 bases agree with TRBD1. After removal of 4 bases from V and 9 bases from J, the junction contained 6 bases not matched to a gene. The CDR3 spans 13 residues. In germline, CDR1 is SEHNR, CDR2 FQNEAQ (reference sequence). Here the CDR3 reads CASSSRTGDSYTF. CDR3 bases: TGTGCCAGCAGCTCACGGACAGGGGACAGCTACACCTTC.

The chain links TRBV5-4 to TRBJ1-2; D not resolved. In germline, CDR1 is SGHNT, CDR2 YYREEE (reference sequence). The CDR3 contains 13 residues. With 3 bases removed from V and 5 bases from J, the gap between germline ends came to 11 bases. The CDR3 loop is CASSSFTDYGYTF. CDR3 nucleotides: TGTGCCAGCAGCTCTTTCACAGATTATGGCTACACCTTC. The full variable domain, with the rest looked up from reference TRBV5-4 and TRBJ1-2, is ETGVTQSPTHLIKTRGQQVTLRCSSQSGHNTVSWYQQALGQGPQFIFQYYREEENGRGNFPPRFSGLQFPNYSSELNVNALELDDSALYLCASSSFTDYGYTFGSGTRLTVV.

J is TRBJ1-1 and V is TRBV4-1, with 8 bases that match TRBD1. The V gene end was trimmed by 3 bases and the J gene end by 6 bases; junction bases not matched to a gene: 6. CDR3 size: 14 residues. Looked up from germline, CDR1 is MGHRA and CDR2 is YSYEKL. Written as DNA, the CDR3 is TGCGCCAGCAGCCACACAGGGGGAAGGGCTGAAGCTTTCTTT. Residues: CASSHTGGRAEAFF.

The CDR3 DNA is TGCGCCAGCAGCCAAGAGGGCAGGGGGGCCTATGGCTACACCTTC. As protein: CASSQEGRGAYGYTF. The chain links TRBV4-3 to TRBJ1-2, with 7 bases identical to TRBD1. The CDR3 contains 15 residues. The V and J ends lost 0 bases and 4 bases, in that order; junction bases with no gene match: 5. From germline, CDR1 is LGHNA and CDR2 YSLEER.

This sequence joins TRBV3-1 (or the pseudogene TRBV3-2) and TRBJ2-3, with D tentatively TRBD1 (6 bases). V was clipped by 3 bases and J by 3 bases, with 13 bases between them. CDR1 LGHDT and CDR2 YNNKEL come from the germline V gene (reference sequence). The CDR3 totals 15 residues. The CDR3 nucleotides read TGTGCCAGCAGCCAGGACAGAGGACCGACAGATACGCAGTATTTT. Protein sequence: CASSQDRGPTDTQYF.

This clone was counted only a few times. The J gene is TRBJ2-2, the V gene TRBV5-1, with 12 positions matching TRBD1. This CDR3 spans 15 amino acids. The V gene's germline CDR1 is SGHRS and CDR2 YFSETQ. Germline trimming cut 3 bases from V and 6 bases from J; bases unmatched to any gene: 3. CDR3 DNA sequence: TGCGCCAGCAGCTGGGACAGGGGGCGAGCCGGGGAGCTGTTTTTT. Translating gives CASSWDRGRAGELFF.

The chain combines TRBV28 with TRBJ1-4; tentative D call: TRBD1 (6 bases). Trimming stripped 4 bases from V and 6 bases from J, with 12 bases between. The CDR3 loop spans 14 amino acids. Germline V gene data show CDR1 as MDHEN and CDR2 as SYDVKM. CDR3 in DNA: TGTGCCAGCAGTTGGGGGGGCTCTGATGAAAAACTGTTTTTT. Its protein is CASSWGGSDEKLFF.

There are a few counts of this clone. This chain connects TRBV5-4 to TRBJ1-2, with 10 bases aligning to TRBD1. Germline V gene sequence: CDR1 SGHNT, CDR2 YYREEE (reference sequence). The CDR3 has 20 residues. V lost 4 bases to trimming and J lost 0 bases; unmatched junction nucleotides: 18. The CDR3 region has the DNA TGTGCCAGCAGCCGTTCCCTGGGACAGGGGCCGGTCTTCTCTAACTATGGCTACACCTTC. It translates to CASSRSLGQGPVFSNYGYTF. Based on the CDR3 plus reference TRBV5-4 and TRBJ1-2, the full variable domain is ETGVTQSPTHLIKTRGQQVTLRCSSQSGHNTVSWYQQALGQGPQFIFQYYREEENGRGNFPPRFSGLQFPNYSSELNVNALELDDSALYLCASSRSLGQGPVFSNYGYTFGSGTRLTVV.

V usage is TRBV12-5 and J usage is TRBJ1-1; unclear D gene. CDR3 size: 14 residues. The germline V gene encodes CDR1 LGHNT and CDR2 FRNRAP. The V gene lost 3 bases and the J gene lost 0 bases, with 8 bases spanning the gap. The CDR3: CASGLGGMNTEAFF. CDR3 nucleotide sequence: TGTGCTAGTGGTTTAGGAGGGATGAACACTGAAGCTTTCTTT.